This T cell receptor beta chain was sequenced for a study of T-cell reconstitution after alpha-beta-depleted transplantation in children (dated by TCRdb to about 2016). Regarding the research as a whole: Using TCR repertoire profiling, the study quantitatively followed how T-cell immune reconstitution unfolded in children after TCRalphabeta/CD19-depleted allogeneic hematopoietic cell transplantation.

Results and caveats for the whole study, not just this receptor: In some patients, high TCRbeta diversity at day 60 was attributed to recipient T cells and intrathymic progenitors that had survived conditioning. The frequencies of hyperexpanded clones fell over the following months, and after one year, T-cell counts and TCRbeta diversity were mostly attributed to newly produced T cells. The apparently early recovery of alphabetaT-cell counts about two months after transplant reportedly depended on only several hundred rapidly expanded clones that came from non-depleted graft cells.

Sequences SGDLS (CDR1) and YYNGEE (CDR2) are obtained from the germline V gene. Germline trimming: 3 bases from V, 7 bases from J; junction bases outside gene matches: 10. The CDR3, cysteine through phenylalanine, is 17 amino acids long. The DNA shown is the 51-base CDR3, in frame from base 1. This specimen's treatment or condition label, per the study, means: allogeneic hematopoietic cell transplantation with graft depleted of TCRalphabeta T cells and CD19 B cells. The children who served as transplant recipients had been given grafts of TCRalphabeta/CD19-depleted allogeneic hematopoietic cells. Libraries were built with PCR. The sequencing machine was an Illumina HiSeq 2500. Molecular barcoding was employed in the preparation of TCR libraries, with unique molecular identifiers being used to normalize TCRbeta repertoire quantification. TCRdb reworked the public reads: Q25 trimming with fastp, MiXCR clone assembly, productive beta chains retained. Every distinct CDR3 protein forms one entry, paired with its most common genes and DNA. Counted in this sample were more than 200,000 distinct CDR3 sequences; approximately 15% of them appeared once. 43% of the sample rests with the top ten.

This clonotype was detected only a few times. Its target antigen remains unknown. No much larger clone is present one base from it, and per-base qualities are unavailable. The receptor chain draws on TRBV9 and TRBJ2-1; 13 central bases correspond to TRBD2. This TCR was sampled from a male patient between 2 and 15 years old who had a stem cell transplant for acute lymphoblastic leukemia, so the T cells may come from the graft donor. Sequenced here: PBMCs, mostly from graft donor cells, sampled 360 days after TCRalphabeta/CD19-depleted stem cell transplant. The CDR3 has the sequence CASSAAKLAGGLNEQFF. The DNA is TGTGCCAGCAGCGCGGCCAAACTAGCGGGGGGGCTTAATGAGCAGTTCTTC.